These 7 T cell receptor beta chains share one sample of origin, sequenced in a study of T-cell memory formation after mild COVID-19. TCRdb re-called the 5' RACE reads through MiXCR, storing one row per CDR3 protein. The table lists 100,000 to 130,000 distinct CDR3 sequences, approximately 14% of them singletons. The specimen sequenced was PBMCs or a T cell subset sorted from them (not recorded which). These receptors originate from a man aged 18 to 35 who had mild COVID-19 (a few samples of this study predate the infection). Cell type and time point are not known.

This clonotype was observed a single time. The J gene is TRBJ1-3, the V gene TRBV9, with TRBD1 matching 9 bases. Germline V gives CDR1 SGDLS, CDR2 YYNGEE. Trimming removed 3 bases from V and 2 bases from J; junction bases left unmatched: 3. The CDR3 length is 15 residues. CDR3 amino acids: CASSGGTGTGNTIYF. DNA for the CDR3: TGTGCCAGCAGCGGGGGGACAGGGACTGGAAACACCATATATTTT.

This clonotype was observed at least ten times. The chain carries TRBV29-1 and TRBJ1-3; D unclear. The CDR3 is made up of 13 amino acids. Trimming pared 7 bases from V and 0 bases from J, leaving 10 bases between. Germline V gives CDR1 SQVTM, CDR2 ANQGSEA. CDR3 in DNA: TGCAGCGGCCCGGGGATCTCTGGAAACACCATATATTTT. This encodes CSGPGISGNTIYF.

The rearrangement joins TRBV12-3 or TRBV12-4 to TRBJ2-5; a weak D match, TRBD1 (5 bases). The CDR3 runs to 14 residues. Trimming left V 3 bases short and J 9 bases short, with 17 bases between. CDR3 DNA sequence: TGTGCCAGCAGTTTTCCGACTTGGCCCAGGGCCCAGTACTTC. This codes for CASSFPTWPRAQYF.

The rearrangement links TRBV5-8 to TRBJ1-2; 8 nucleotides align to TRBD1. In germline, CDR1 is SGHTS, CDR2 YDEGEE. The CDR3 has 15 residues. J gave up 7 bases and V 0 bases, and 8 bases lay outside the gene matches. CDR3 DNA: TGTGCCAGCAGCTTGGTCGAGACAGGGGAACCTGGCTACACCTTC. This codes for CASSLVETGEPGYTF.

In its sample, this clonotype was seen many times. The rearrangement links TRBV7-9 to TRBJ2-3; 7 bases agree with TRBD1. Germline V gene sequence: CDR1 SEHNR, CDR2 FQNEAQ (reference sequence). The CDR3 runs 13 residues. The V segment lost 11 bases and the J segment 2 bases; nucleotides outside the gene matches: 7. The CDR3 sequence is CAGLRGPTDTQYF. In DNA, the CDR3 is TGTGCCGGGCTGAGGGGGCCCACAGATACGCAGTATTTT. The complete variable domain, with remaining parts taken from reference TRBV7-9 and TRBJ2-3, reads DTGVSQNPRHKITKRGQNVTFRCDPISEHNRLYWYRQTLGQGPEFLTYFQNEAQLEKSRLLSDRFSAERPKGSFSTLEIQRTEQGDSAMYLCAGLRGPTDTQYFGPGTRLTVL.

CDR3: CASSSGRKLFF. The CDR3 coding sequence is TGTGCCAGCAGCTCCGGTAGGAAACTGTTTTTT. The chain couples TRBV7-2 to TRBJ1-4, with D unresolved. V shed 4 bases and J shed 11 bases, with 8 bases lying between them. The CDR3 totals 11 residues. Germline loops: CDR1 SGHTA, CDR2 FQGNSA.

J is TRBJ2-7 and V is TRBV5-1, with D possibly being TRBD1 or TRBD2 (5 bases each). CDR1 is SGHRS, CDR2 YFSETQ, per germline. This CDR3 has 16 residues. The V gene lost 4 bases and the J gene lost 0 bases, with 17 bases spanning the gap. The CDR3, as DNA: TGCGCCAGCAGCCCCCAAGGGGCCGGGAACTCCTACGAGCAGTACTTC. Residues: CASSPQGAGNSYEQYF.